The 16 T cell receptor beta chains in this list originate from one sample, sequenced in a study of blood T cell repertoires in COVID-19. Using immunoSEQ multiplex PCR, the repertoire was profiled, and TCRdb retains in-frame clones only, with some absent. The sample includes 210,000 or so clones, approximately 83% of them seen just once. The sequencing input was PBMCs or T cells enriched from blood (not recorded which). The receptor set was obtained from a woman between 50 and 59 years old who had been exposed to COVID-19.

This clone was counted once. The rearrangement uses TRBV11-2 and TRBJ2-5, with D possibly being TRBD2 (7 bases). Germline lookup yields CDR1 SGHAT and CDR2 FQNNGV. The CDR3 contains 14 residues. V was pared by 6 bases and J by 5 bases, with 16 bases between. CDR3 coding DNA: TGTGCCAGCAGTTCCAAGGGGGGGAGGGAGACCCAGTACTTC. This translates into CASSSKGGRETQYF.

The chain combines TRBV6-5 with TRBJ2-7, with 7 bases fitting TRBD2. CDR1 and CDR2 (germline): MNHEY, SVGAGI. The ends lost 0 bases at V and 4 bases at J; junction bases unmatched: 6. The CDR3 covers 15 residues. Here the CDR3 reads CASSYSGVGGYEQYF. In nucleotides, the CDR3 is TGTGCCAGCAGTTACTCGGGGGTCGGGGGGTACGAGCAGTACTTC.

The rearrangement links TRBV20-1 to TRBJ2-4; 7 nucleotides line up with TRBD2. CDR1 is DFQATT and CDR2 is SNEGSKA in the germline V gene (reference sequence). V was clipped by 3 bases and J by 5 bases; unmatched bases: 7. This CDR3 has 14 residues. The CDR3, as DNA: TGCAGTGCTAGTAAGCGGGGAGGAGAAAACATTCAGTACTTC. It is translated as CSASKRGGENIQYF.

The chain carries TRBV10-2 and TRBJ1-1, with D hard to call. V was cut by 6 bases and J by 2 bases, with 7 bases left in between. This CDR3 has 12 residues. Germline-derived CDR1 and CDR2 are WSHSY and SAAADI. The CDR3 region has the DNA TGCGCCAGCAGCAATAGCAACACTGAAGCTTTCTTT. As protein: CASSNSNTEAFF.

CDR3 DNA sequence: TGTGCCAGCTCACCGGGACAGGGATCAACTAATGAAAAACTGTTTTTT. Its protein is CASSPGQGSTNEKLFF. The chain uses TRBV18 and TRBJ1-4; 9 bases are a match to TRBD1. This CDR3 has 16 residues. Losses at the gene ends were 3 bases for V and 0 bases for J; bases not matched to a gene: 2. CDR1 and CDR2 from the germline V gene are KGHSH and LQKENI.

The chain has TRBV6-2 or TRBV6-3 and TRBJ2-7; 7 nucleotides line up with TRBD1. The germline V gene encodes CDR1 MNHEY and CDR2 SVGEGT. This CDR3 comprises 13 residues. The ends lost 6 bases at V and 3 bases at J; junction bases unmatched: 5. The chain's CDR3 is CASSLPGGYEQYF. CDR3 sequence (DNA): TGTGCCAGCAGCCTTCCAGGGGGCTACGAGCAGTACTTC.

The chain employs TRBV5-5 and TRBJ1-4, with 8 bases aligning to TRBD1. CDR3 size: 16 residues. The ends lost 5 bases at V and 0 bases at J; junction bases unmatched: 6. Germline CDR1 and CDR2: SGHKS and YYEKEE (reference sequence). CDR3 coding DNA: TGTGCCAGCAGGGGCCAGGGGGCTGCAACTAATGAAAAACTGTTTTTT. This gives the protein CASRGQGAATNEKLFF. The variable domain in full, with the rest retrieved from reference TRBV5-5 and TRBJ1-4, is DAGVTQSPTHLIKTRGQQVTLRCSPISGHKSVSWYQQVLGQGPQFIFQYYEKEERGRGNFPDRFSARQFPNYSSELNVNALLLGDSALYLCASRGQGAATNEKLFFGSGTQLSVL.

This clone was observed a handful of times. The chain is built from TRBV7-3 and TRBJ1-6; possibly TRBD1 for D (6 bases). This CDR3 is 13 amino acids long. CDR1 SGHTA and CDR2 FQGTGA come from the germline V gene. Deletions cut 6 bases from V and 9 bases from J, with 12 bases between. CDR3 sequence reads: CASSTGYGSPLHF. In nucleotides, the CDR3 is TGTGCCAGCAGTACAGGGTACGGTTCACCCCTCCACTTT.

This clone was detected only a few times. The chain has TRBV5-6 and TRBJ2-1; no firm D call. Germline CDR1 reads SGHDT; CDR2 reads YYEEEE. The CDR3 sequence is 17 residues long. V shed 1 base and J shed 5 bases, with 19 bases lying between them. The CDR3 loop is CASSLFSRNARDNEQFF. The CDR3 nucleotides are TGTGCCAGCAGCTTGTTCAGCCGGAACGCCCGGGACAATGAGCAGTTCTTC.

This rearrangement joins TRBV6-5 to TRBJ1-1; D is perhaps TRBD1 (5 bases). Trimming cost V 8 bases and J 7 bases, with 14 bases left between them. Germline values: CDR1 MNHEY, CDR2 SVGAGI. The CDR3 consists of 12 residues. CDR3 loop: CASSRGSDEAFF. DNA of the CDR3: TGTGCCAGCTCACGGGGGTCCGATGAAGCTTTCTTT.

This chain's CDR3 is CATTVWPRSLNEKLFF. The CDR3 DNA reads TGTGCCACCACGGTCTGGCCCAGGTCCCTTAATGAAAAACTGTTTTTT. The rearrangement joins TRBV24-1 to TRBJ1-4; D is unclear. V lost 8 bases and J lost 4, with 19 bases in between. The germline gives CDR1 KGHDR, CDR2 SFDVKD. CDR3 length: 16 residues.

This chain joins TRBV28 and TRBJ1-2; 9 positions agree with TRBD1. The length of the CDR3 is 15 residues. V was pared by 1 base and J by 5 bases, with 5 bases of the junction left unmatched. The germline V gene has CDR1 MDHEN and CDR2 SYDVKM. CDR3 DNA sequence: TGTGCCAGCAGTTTATCAGGACAGGGGCTATATGGCTACACCTTC. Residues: CASSLSGQGLYGYTF.

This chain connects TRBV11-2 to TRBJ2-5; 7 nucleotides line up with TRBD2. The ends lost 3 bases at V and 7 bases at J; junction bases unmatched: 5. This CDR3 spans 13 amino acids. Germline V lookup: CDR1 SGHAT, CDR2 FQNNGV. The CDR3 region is CASSLTGEGTQYF. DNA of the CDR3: TGTGCCAGCAGCTTGACCGGGGAGGGGACCCAGTACTTC.

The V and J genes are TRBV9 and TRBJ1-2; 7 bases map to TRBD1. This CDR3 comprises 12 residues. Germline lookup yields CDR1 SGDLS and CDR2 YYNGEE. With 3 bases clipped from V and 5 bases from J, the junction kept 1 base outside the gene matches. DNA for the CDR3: TGTGCCAGCAGCGGCAGGGGGTATGGCTACACCTTC. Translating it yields CASSGRGYGYTF.

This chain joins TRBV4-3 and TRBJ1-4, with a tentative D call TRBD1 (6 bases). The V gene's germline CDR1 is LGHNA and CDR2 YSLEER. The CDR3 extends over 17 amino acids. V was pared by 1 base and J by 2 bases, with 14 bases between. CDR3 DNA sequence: TGCGCCAGCAGCCAAGGGGGAGGGGGACGGACTAATGAAAAACTGTTTTTT. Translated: CASSQGGGGRTNEKLFF.

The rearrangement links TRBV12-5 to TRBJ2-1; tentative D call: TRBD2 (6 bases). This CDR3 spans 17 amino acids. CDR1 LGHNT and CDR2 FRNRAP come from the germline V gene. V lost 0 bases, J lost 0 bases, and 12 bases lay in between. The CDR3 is CASGLVKAGSSYNEQFF. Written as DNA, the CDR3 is TGTGCTAGTGGTTTGGTAAAGGCGGGGAGCTCCTACAATGAGCAGTTCTTC.